These 23 T cell receptor beta chains were all obtained from the same sample, sequenced in a study of blood T cell repertoires in COVID-19 (dated by TCRdb to the early 2020s). Libraries were made using the immunoSEQ multiplex PCR assay. TCRdb stores this immuneACCESS table with in-frame sequences only. Part of the clones is absent; in the studies checked, under half of the shortfall reflects unresolved V genes, and no reason is known for the rest. This sample holds some 300,000 clones; about 87% were observed only once. The ten largest clones represent 1% to 1.5% of the sample. Material: peripheral blood. All receptors come from a man in his 70s with acute or convalescent COVID-19.

V usage is TRBV28 and J usage is TRBJ2-7; D gene ambiguous. The CDR3 is 13 residues long. Trimming stripped 2 bases from V and 6 bases from J, with 11 bases between. Germline assignment: CDR1 MDHEN and CDR2 SYDVKM. DNA for the CDR3: TGTGCCAGCAGTTTAGGGTGGAGTGGCGAGCAGTACTTC. Residues: CASSLGWSGEQYF. The variable domain in full, completed from reference TRBV28 and TRBJ2-7, reads DVKVTQSSRYLVKRTGEKVFLECVQDMDHENMFWYRQDPGLGLRLIYFSYDVKMKEKGDIPEGYSVSREKKERFSLILESASTNQTSMYLCASSLGWSGEQYFGPGTRLTVT.

This chain links TRBV4-3 with TRBJ1-3; TRBD1 matches 7 bases. The V segment lost 0 bases and the J segment 4 bases; nucleotides outside the gene matches: 9. Germline V gene data show CDR1 as LGHNA and CDR2 as YSLEER. The CDR3 is made up of 17 amino acids. In DNA form, the CDR3 reads TGCGCCAGCAGCCAAGAACCGTCGGACAGGATCGGAAACACCATATATTTT. It specifies CASSQEPSDRIGNTIYF.

The CDR3 DNA reads TGTGCCAGCAGTTGGGGACAGAGCTACGAGCAGTACTTC. Translation gives CASSWGQSYEQYF. This sequence joins TRBV12-3 or TRBV12-4 and TRBJ2-7; TRBD1 matches at 7 bases. J gave up 3 bases and V 4 bases, and 3 bases lay outside the gene matches. The CDR3 spans 13 residues.

CDR3 DNA: TGTGCCAGCAGCTTGGCCGGGACAGGAGCTAATTCACCCCTCCACTTT. Translation gives CASSLAGTGANSPLHF. V usage is TRBV7-9 and J usage is TRBJ1-6, with 8 nucleotides matching TRBD1. CDR3 length equals 16 residues. Germline assignment: CDR1 SEHNR and CDR2 FQNEAQ (reference sequence). With 3 bases clipped from V and 6 bases from J, the junction kept 7 bases outside the gene matches.

This chain joins TRBV11-2 and TRBJ1-1; no definite D call. Germline CDR1 SGHAT, CDR2 FQNNGV. The CDR3 sequence is 14 residues long. V was pared by 0 bases and J by 3 bases, with 8 bases between. CDR3 DNA sequence: TGTGCCAGCAGCTTAGATCTTTGGCACACTGAAGCTTTCTTT. Amino acids: CASSLDLWHTEAFF.

V is TRBV5-5 and J is TRBJ1-2; a weak D match, TRBD1 (5 bases). Per germline, CDR1 SGHKS and CDR2 YYEKEE (reference sequence). The CDR3 is 13 amino acids. The ends were cut back, 4 bases at V and 4 bases at J, with 11 bases in the middle. As DNA, the CDR3 is TGTGCCAGCAGCCCCGACAGCGTCTATGGCTACACCTTC. It is translated as CASSPDSVYGYTF.

The genes are TRBV5-5 and TRBJ2-7; a weak D match, TRBD2 (6 bases). Trimming took off 5 bases at V and 7 bases at J, with 19 bases between the two ends. The CDR3 covers 14 residues. Germline V lookup: CDR1 SGHKS, CDR2 YYEKEE (reference sequence). This CDR3 reads CASSSEPRAGEQYF. The CDR3 DNA reads as TGTGCCAGCAGTTCTGAACCCCGGGCGGGGGAGCAGTACTTC.

This clone has more than one count but fewer than ten. This chain connects TRBV4-1 to TRBJ1-2; D not resolved. CDR1 is MGHRA, CDR2 YSYEKL, per germline. The CDR3 contains 14 residues. Trimming removed 4 bases from V and 1 base from J, with 10 bases in between. The chain's CDR3 is CASSPQDYNYGYTF. CDR3 DNA: TGCGCCAGCAGCCCCCAGGACTATAACTATGGCTACACCTTC.

This sequence joins TRBV6-5 and TRBJ2-7, with a possible D match to TRBD1 (5 bases). The CDR3 extends over 14 amino acids. Trimming removed 5 bases from V and 5 bases from J, with 16 bases in between. The V gene's germline CDR1 is MNHEY and CDR2 SVGAGI. CDR3: CASSRTPTANEQYF. The CDR3 nucleotides are TGTGCCAGCAGTAGGACACCGACAGCCAACGAGCAGTACTTC.

The chain joins TRBV5-1 to TRBJ2-2; 9 bases map to TRBD1. This CDR3 region has 16 residues. Germline loops: CDR1 SGHRS, CDR2 YFSETQ. The trim removed 3 bases at V and 5 bases at J, leaving 8 bases unmatched. The CDR3 loop reads CASSSGQGGLTGELFF. CDR3 nucleotide sequence: TGCGCCAGCAGCTCGGGACAGGGAGGCCTTACCGGGGAGCTGTTTTTT.

This clone has a single count. Here the CDR3 reads CAWSTGGGEQFF. CDR3 bases: TGTGCCTGGAGTACAGGGGGAGGTGAGCAGTTCTTC. The V gene is TRBV30, the J gene TRBJ2-1, with 8 bases lining up with TRBD1. Germline V gene data show CDR1 as GTSNPN and CDR2 as SVGIG (reference sequence). The ends lost 2 bases at V and 9 bases at J; junction bases unmatched: 3. The CDR3 contains 12 residues.

The chain carries TRBV6-2 or TRBV6-3 and TRBJ2-7; D uncertain. The CDR3 contains 14 residues. CDR1 and CDR2 (germline): MNHEY, SVGEGT. V lost 5 bases, J lost 0 bases, and 11 bases lay in between. The CDR3 is CASSDDNFSYEQYF. The CDR3 DNA sequence: TGTGCCAGCAGTGACGACAACTTCTCCTACGAGCAGTACTTC.

The chain uses TRBV19 and TRBJ1-5, with D possibly TRBD1 on 5 matching bases. Per germline, CDR1 LNHDA and CDR2 SQIVND (reference sequence). V gave up 5 bases and J gave up 4 bases, with 21 bases separating them. The CDR3 runs 17 residues. The CDR3 nucleotides read TGTGCCAGTAGTCCTCAATCAGGGATCAGGGTTAATCAGCCCCAGCATTTT. Protein sequence: CASSPQSGIRVNQPQHF.

For the CDR3, the DNA is TGTGCCAGCAGTTTATATATGGGGGCAGCCTACGAGCAGTACTTC. This encodes CASSLYMGAAYEQYF. The chain couples TRBV6-5 to TRBJ2-7; maybe TRBD1 (6 bases). The CDR3 totals 15 residues. Trimming shortened V by 4 bases and J by 2 bases, and 15 bases separated the two germline ends. Germline V lookup: CDR1 MNHEY, CDR2 SVGAGI.

This sequence joins TRBV19 and TRBJ1-2; no clear D. Germline assignment: CDR1 LNHDA and CDR2 SQIVND (reference sequence). V lost 6 bases and J 8 bases, leaving 19 bases between the germline ends. The CDR3 runs to 14 residues. The CDR3 DNA reads TGTGCCAGTAGCCCTAGGACGAGGGTCGGAGGCTACACCTTC. Translating gives CASSPRTRVGGYTF.

This rearrangement joins TRBV9 to TRBJ2-3; 10 positions match TRBD2. This CDR3 contains 16 residues. CDR1 and CDR2 from the germline V gene are SGDLS and YYNGEE. V was clipped by 4 bases and J by 2 bases; unmatched bases: 7. The CDR3 is CASSPLSGRDTDTQYF. The CDR3 nucleotides are TGTGCCAGCAGCCCATTGAGCGGGAGGGACACAGATACGCAGTATTTT.

The chain combines TRBV19 with TRBJ2-7; 8 nucleotides align to TRBD1. CDR1 is LNHDA and CDR2 is SQIVND in the germline V gene (reference sequence). The CDR3 loop spans 15 amino acids. V was clipped by 6 bases and J by 2 bases; unmatched bases: 9. CDR3 DNA sequence: TGTGCCAGTAGCACGACAGGGGCTTTAACCTACGAGCAGTACTTC. Encoded protein: CASSTTGALTYEQYF. Combining the CDR3 with reference TRBV19 and TRBJ2-7 gives the whole variable domain DGGITQSPKYLFRKEGQNVTLSCEQNLNHDAMYWYRQDPGQGLRLIYYSQIVNDFQKGDIAEGYSVSREKKESFPLTVTSAQKNPTAFYLCASSTTGALTYEQYFGPGTRLTVT.

The chain couples TRBV20-1 to TRBJ1-1, with D maybe TRBD1 (5 bases). Trimming removed 3 bases at V and 2 bases at J, with 16 bases between. CDR1 is DFQATT and CDR2 is SNEGSKA in the germline V gene (reference sequence). This CDR3 has 15 amino acids. CDR3 nucleotide sequence: TGCAGTGCTAGTCCTCTGGGGAGGGGAAACACTGAAGCTTTCTTT. It yields the protein CSASPLGRGNTEAFF.

This clone has only one observation. The chain couples TRBV6-5 to TRBJ1-2; 8 bases are a match to TRBD1. Looked up from germline, CDR1 is MNHEY and CDR2 is SVGAGI. The CDR3 runs 15 residues. J gave up 3 bases and V 6 bases, and 9 bases lay outside the gene matches. Here the CDR3 DNA reads TGTGCCAGCAGGCAGGGGGCTGCTCTTGACTATGGCTACACCTTC. Translated, it gives CASRQGAALDYGYTF.

The chain recombines TRBV7-9 with TRBJ1-6; the D gene is possibly TRBD1 (6 bases). V shed 0 bases and J shed 9 bases, with 15 bases lying between them. Germline CDR1 reads SEHNR; CDR2 reads FQNEAQ (reference sequence). CDR3 length: 16 residues. Here the CDR3 reads CASSLALGGPGSPLHF. The DNA of the CDR3 is TGTGCCAGCAGCTTAGCGCTCGGGGGGCCTGGTTCACCCCTCCACTTT.

The chain employs TRBV7-3 and TRBJ2-1; D is possibly TRBD2 (5 bases). Trimming removed 9 bases at V and 3 bases at J, with 15 bases between. The V gene's germline CDR1 is SGHTA and CDR2 FQGTGA. This CDR3 region has 14 residues. The DNA of the CDR3 is TGTGCCAGGGAGATAGGCGGGTACTACAATGAGCAGTTCTTC. Protein sequence: CAREIGGYYNEQFF.

Only one count was recorded for this clone. The genes are TRBV7-8 and TRBJ2-5, with 7 bases fitting TRBD2. This CDR3 has 14 residues. Germline lookup yields CDR1 SGHVS and CDR2 FQNEAQ. V dropped 1 base and J dropped 5; count of bases not matched to a gene: 4. The CDR3 DNA reads TGTGCCAGCAGCTTAGAAGCGGGGATCGAGACCCAGTACTTC. It encodes CASSLEAGIETQYF.

CDR3 in DNA: TGTGCCAGCACCCTGACCCCAACAGCGGGAGTGGCAGAGACCCAGTACTTC. Translated: CASTLTPTAGVAETQYF. This chain links TRBV28 with TRBJ2-5, with 8 bases matching TRBD2. The CDR3 contains 17 residues. The germline V gene has CDR1 MDHEN and CDR2 SYDVKM. J gave up 4 bases and V 7 bases, and 17 bases lay outside the gene matches.